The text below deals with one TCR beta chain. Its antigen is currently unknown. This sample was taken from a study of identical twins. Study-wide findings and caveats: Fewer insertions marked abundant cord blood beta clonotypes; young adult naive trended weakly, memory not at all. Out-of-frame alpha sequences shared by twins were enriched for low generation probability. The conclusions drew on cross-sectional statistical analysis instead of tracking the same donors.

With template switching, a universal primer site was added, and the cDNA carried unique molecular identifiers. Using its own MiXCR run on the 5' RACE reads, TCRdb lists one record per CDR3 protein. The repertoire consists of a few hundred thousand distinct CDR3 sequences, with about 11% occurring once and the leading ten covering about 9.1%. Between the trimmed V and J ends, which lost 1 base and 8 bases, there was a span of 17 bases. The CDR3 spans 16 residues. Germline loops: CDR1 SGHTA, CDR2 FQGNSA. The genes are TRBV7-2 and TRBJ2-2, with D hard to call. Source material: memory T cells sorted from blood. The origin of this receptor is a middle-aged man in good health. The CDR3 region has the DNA TGTGCCAGCAGCTTAGACATATTGGTAGGGAAAGGGGAGCTGTTTTTT. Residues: CASSLDILVGKGELFF.